This T cell receptor beta chain was recovered during a study of cytomegalovirus exposure and HLA in healthy donors. Study context: Of a few hundred genotyped donors, 81% grouped in the Caucasian-associated ancestry cluster.

When sampled, the donors appeared nominally healthy, though they likely had unrecorded immune exposures. The J segment lost 3 bases and the V segment lost 5 bases, leaving 10 bases of the junction unmatched. The CDR3 covers 15 residues. Germline V lookup: CDR1 MDHEN, CDR2 SYDVKM. With regard to this clone: Its antigen is unidentified.

Study-wide results and limits: After further analysis at a later stage, 16,951 TCR beta sequences were associated with HLA alleles at 0.05 false discovery rate.

Primers: 60 Vbeta forward and 13 Jbeta reverse. Profiled with immunoSEQ multiplex PCR; TCRdb holds only in-frame clones, not every one. This sample has 110,000 or so clones, with 82% found just once. Sequencing was performed on PBMCs. The receptor comes from a woman younger than 30 in good health and CMV-seronegative. The V call is TRBV28, the J call TRBJ2-7, with 7 bases lining up with TRBD1. Here the CDR3 DNA reads TGTGCCAGCAGTGCGCCCACAGGGGTAAACTACGAGCAGTACTTC. As protein: CASSAPTGVNYEQYF.